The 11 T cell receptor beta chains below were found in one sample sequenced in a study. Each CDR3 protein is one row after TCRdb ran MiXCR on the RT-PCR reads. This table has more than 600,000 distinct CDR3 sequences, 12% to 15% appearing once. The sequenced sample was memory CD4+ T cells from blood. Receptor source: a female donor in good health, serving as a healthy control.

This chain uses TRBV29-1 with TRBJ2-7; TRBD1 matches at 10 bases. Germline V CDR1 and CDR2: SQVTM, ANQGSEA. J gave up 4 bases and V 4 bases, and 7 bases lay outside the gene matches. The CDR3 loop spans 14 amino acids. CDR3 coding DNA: TGCAGCGTTGGGGACAGGGGAGGTTTATACGAGCAGTACTTC. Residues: CSVGDRGGLYEQYF.

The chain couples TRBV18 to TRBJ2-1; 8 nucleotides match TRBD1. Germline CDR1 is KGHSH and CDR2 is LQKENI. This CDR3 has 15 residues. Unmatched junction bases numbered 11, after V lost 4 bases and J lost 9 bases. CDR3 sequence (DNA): TGTGCCAGCTCACACGAAGCCGACAGGGGAGGTGAGCAGTTCTTC. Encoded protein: CASSHEADRGGEQFF.

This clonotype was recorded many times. The CDR3 loop reads CATSSDRSYEQYF. CDR3 nucleotides: TGTGCCACCTCTTCGGACCGCTCCTACGAGCAGTACTTC. The chain recombines TRBV4-2 with TRBJ2-7; no clear D. CDR1 is LGHNA and CDR2 is YNFKEQ in the germline V gene. V dropped 10 bases and J dropped 0 bases, with 13 bases sitting between them. This CDR3 contains 13 residues.

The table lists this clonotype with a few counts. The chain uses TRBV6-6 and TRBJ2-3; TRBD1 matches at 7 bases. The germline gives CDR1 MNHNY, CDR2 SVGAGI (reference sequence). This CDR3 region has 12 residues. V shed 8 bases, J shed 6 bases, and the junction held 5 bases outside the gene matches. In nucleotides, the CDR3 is TGTGCCAGCCGACAGGGTATGGATACGCAGTATTTT. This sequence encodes CASRQGMDTQYF.

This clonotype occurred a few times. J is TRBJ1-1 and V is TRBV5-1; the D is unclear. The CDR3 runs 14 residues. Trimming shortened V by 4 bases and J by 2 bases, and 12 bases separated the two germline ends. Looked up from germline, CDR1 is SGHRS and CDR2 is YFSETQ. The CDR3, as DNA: TGCGCCAGCAGCGAGCCCATGGGCAACACTGAAGCTTTCTTT. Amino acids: CASSEPMGNTEAFF.

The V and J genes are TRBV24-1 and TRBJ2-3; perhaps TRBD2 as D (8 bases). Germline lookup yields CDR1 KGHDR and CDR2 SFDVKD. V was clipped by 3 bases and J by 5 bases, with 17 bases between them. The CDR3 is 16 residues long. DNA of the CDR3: TGTGCCACCAGTGATCCCGGGAGGGGGCGAGAAGATACGCAGTATTTT. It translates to CATSDPGRGREDTQYF.

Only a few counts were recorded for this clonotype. The CDR3 nucleotides are TGTGCCAGCAGCTTAGCCCTAGCGGGAACCCACAATGAGCAGTTCTTC. Its protein product is CASSLALAGTHNEQFF. The chain combines TRBV7-9 with TRBJ2-1; 9 nucleotides agree with TRBD2. Germline V gives CDR1 SEHNR, CDR2 FQNEAQ (reference sequence). The CDR3 length is 16 residues. J lost 5 bases, V lost 0 bases, and 5 bases had no gene match.

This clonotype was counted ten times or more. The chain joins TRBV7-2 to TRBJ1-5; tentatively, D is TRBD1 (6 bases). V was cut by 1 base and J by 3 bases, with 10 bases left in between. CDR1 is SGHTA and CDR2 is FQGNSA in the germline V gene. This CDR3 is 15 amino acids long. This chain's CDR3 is CASSLGGQLNQPQHF. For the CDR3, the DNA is TGTGCCAGCAGCTTAGGAGGACAGCTCAATCAGCCCCAGCATTTT.

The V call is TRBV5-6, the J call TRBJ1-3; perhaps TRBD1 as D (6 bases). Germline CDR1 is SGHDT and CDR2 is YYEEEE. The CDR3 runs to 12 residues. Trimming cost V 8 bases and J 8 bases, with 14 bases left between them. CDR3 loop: CASLIRGDTIYF. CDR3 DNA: TGTGCCAGTCTCATCAGGGGAGACACCATATATTTT.

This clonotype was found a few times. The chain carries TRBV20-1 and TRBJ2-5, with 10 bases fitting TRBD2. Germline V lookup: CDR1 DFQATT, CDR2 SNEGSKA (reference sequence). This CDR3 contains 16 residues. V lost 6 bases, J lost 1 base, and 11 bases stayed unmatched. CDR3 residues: CSAKNRLAGLQETQYF. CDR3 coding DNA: TGCAGTGCCAAGAACCGACTAGCGGGCCTCCAAGAGACCCAGTACTTC.

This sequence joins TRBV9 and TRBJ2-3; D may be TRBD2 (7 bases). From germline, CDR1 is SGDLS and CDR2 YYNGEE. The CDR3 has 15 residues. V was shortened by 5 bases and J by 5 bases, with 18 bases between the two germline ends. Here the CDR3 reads CASSEGGGTGDTQYF. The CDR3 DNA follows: TGTGCCAGCAGTGAAGGGGGAGGGACGGGAGATACGCAGTATTTT.